This TCR beta chain was recovered during a study of shared clonotypes between healthy human individuals. Whole-study context: Every donor yielded three CD4 naive, three CD4 memory, two CD8 naive and one CD8 memory plate.

The CDR3 covers 14 residues. V gave up 2 bases and J gave up 0 bases, with 7 bases separating them. Germline V gene sequence: CDR1 SGHTA, CDR2 FQGTGA. Replicate sorted-subset PCRs were loaded with about 0.2 ug DNA, 30,000 or so T cell genomes. As processed by the authors: In the immunoSEQ data, sequences were junction-only and lacked quality scores, so filtering differed. TCRdb's table, derived via immunoSEQ multiplex PCR, lists solely in-frame clones and lacks some. V and J calls and clone size are those listed in that table; D and trimming were worked out from the DNA. Of about 2,500,000 clones in the sample, 90% to 95% are singletons; the top ten hold roughly 0.13%.

This TCR came from a young man in good health. This chain connects TRBV7-3 to TRBJ1-1, with D possibly TRBD1 on 6 matching bases. The sequenced sample was naive CD4+ T cells sorted from blood. Subset in this sample: CD45RA+ positively selected. CDR3 amino acids: CASSLQGLNTEAFF. Written as DNA, the CDR3 is TGTGCCAGCAGCTTACAGGGGTTGAACACTGAAGCTTTCTTT.